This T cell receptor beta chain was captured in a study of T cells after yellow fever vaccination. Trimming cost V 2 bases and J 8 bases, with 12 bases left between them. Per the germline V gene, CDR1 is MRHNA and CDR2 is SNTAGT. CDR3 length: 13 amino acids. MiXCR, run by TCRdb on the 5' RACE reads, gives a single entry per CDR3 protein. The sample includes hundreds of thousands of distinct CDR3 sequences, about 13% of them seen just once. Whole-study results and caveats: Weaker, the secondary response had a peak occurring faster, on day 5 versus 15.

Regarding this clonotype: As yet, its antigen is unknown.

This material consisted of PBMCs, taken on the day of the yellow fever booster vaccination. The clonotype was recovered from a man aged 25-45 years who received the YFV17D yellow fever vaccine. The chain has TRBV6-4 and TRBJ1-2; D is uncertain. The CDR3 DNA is TGTGCCAGCAGTGACGGGCCCTTCAGGGGCTACACCTTC. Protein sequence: CASSDGPFRGYTF.